The 31 T cell receptor beta chains presented below share a single source sample, sequenced in a study of beta chain features in type 1 diabetes. Antigens of these TCRs are unknown. All of the isolated RNA was reverse transcribed, so expressed TCRB transcripts were sequenced. Clones were sequenced by immunoSEQ multiplex PCR, and TCRdb holds only the in-frame ones, with some missing. The sample lists 300,000 to 450,000 clones; around 12% were seen once. Study findings and constraints: Among all four CD4+ subsets, Type 1 diabetes patients had TCRB CDR3s that were moderately but significantly shorter.

The source material was naive CD4+ T cells from blood. These receptors were collected from a woman between 18 and 29 years old with type 1 diabetes.

The gene calls are TRBV7-8 and TRBJ2-1, with 10 bases identical to TRBD1. V was pared by 5 bases and J by 6 bases, with 4 bases of the junction left unmatched. The CDR3 contains 14 residues. From germline, CDR1 is SGHVS and CDR2 FQNEAQ. CDR3 sequence (DNA): TGTGCCAGCAGCCAAGACAGGGGGCCCAATGAGCAGTTCTTC. It yields the protein CASSQDRGPNEQFF.

The rearrangement uses TRBV7-2 and TRBJ2-1; TRBD2 matches at 7 bases. The V gene end was trimmed by 4 bases and the J gene end by 6 bases; junction bases not matched to a gene: 6. CDR1 is SGHTA and CDR2 is FQGNSA in the germline V gene. The CDR3 contains 14 residues. CDR3 DNA: TGTGCCAGCAGCTATGGACTAGTCAGCAATGAGCAGTTCTTC. Translating gives CASSYGLVSNEQFF.

Only a few counts were recorded for this clone. The CDR3 DNA reads as TGTGCCAGTAGTATCCGGGGGAACCACAATGAGCAGTTCTTC. Translation gives CASSIRGNHNEQFF. The chain recombines TRBV19 with TRBJ2-1; TRBD2 is a possible D gene (6 bases). Germline V gene lookup returns CDR1 LNHDA and CDR2 SQIVND (reference sequence). CDR3 length equals 14 residues. The V end lost 3 bases, the J end lost 5 bases, and 11 bases lay between the germline ends.

The chain carries TRBV29-1 and TRBJ1-2, with D unclear. The CDR3 is 13 amino acids. Germline CDR1 reads SQVTM; CDR2 reads ANQGSEA. V was trimmed by 4 bases and J by 4 bases, leaving 13 bases between them. CDR3 residues: CSVVREEVYGYTF. CDR3 coding DNA: TGCAGCGTTGTTCGGGAGGAGGTCTATGGCTACACCTTC.

The sample holds a few counts of this clone. The V gene is TRBV28, the J gene TRBJ1-2; TRBD1 aligns across 8 bases. With 4 bases clipped from V and 8 bases from J, the junction kept 27 bases outside the gene matches. This CDR3 is 20 amino acids long. CDR1 and CDR2 (germline): MDHEN, SYDVKM. The CDR3 DNA sequence: TGTGCCAGCAGTTCCGAGGGGGTTCCGGGGCAGGGGGCCCTAATCAGGGGCTACACCTTC. It translates to CASSSEGVPGQGALIRGYTF.

This clone was seen a single time. This chain connects TRBV9 to TRBJ1-2; 11 bases line up with TRBD1. Trimming at V came to 4 bases and at J to 4 bases, leaving 6 bases not matched to a gene. The CDR3 consists of 15 residues. Germline CDR1 reads SGDLS; CDR2 reads YYNGEE. The CDR3 coding sequence is TGTGCCAGCAGCTTTGGACAGGGGGCCAGCTATGGCTACACCTTC. This encodes CASSFGQGASYGYTF.

The chain has TRBV18 and TRBJ2-7; maybe TRBD1 (5 bases). The germline V gene has CDR1 KGHSH and CDR2 LQKENI. V dropped 2 bases and J dropped 2 bases, with 10 bases sitting between them. CDR3 length: 14 amino acids. Here the CDR3 DNA reads TGTGCCAGCTCACCATCCGACAGTACCTACGAGCAGTACTTC. Translating gives CASSPSDSTYEQYF.

This clone was detected only a few times. The CDR3 DNA reads as TGTGCCAGCAGCCTCCGACAGGATCAGCCCCAGCATTTT. Translation gives CASSLRQDQPQHF. The chain carries TRBV7-9 and TRBJ1-5, with a weak D call TRBD1 (6 bases). There are 13 residues in the CDR3. The ends were cut back, 5 bases at V and 5 bases at J, with 10 bases in the middle. Germline V gene sequence: CDR1 SEHNR, CDR2 FQNEAQ (reference sequence).

This clone has only a few counts. This chain connects TRBV7-2 to TRBJ1-3; D is perhaps TRBD1 (6 bases). The V gene lost 4 bases and the J gene lost 0 bases, with 13 bases spanning the gap. This CDR3 is built from 16 residues. In germline, CDR1 is SGHTA, CDR2 FQGNSA. DNA for the CDR3: TGTGCCAGCAGCTACCGCCCGGACAGCTCTGGAAACACCATATATTTT. It codes for CASSYRPDSSGNTIYF.

The table lists this clone with a few counts. J is TRBJ1-5 and V is TRBV7-2, with 8 bases fitting TRBD1. CDR1 and CDR2 from the germline V gene are SGHTA and FQGNSA. The CDR3 runs 14 residues. V dropped 4 bases and J dropped 4; count of bases not matched to a gene: 3. The CDR3 sequence: CASSSRQGNQPQHF. The CDR3 DNA is TGTGCCAGCAGCTCACGACAGGGGAATCAGCCCCAGCATTTT.

A note on this clone: The same CDR3 arises from other DNA sequences in this sample as well. V and J are TRBV18 and TRBJ2-5; the match to TRBD1 covers 8 bases. Per germline, CDR1 KGHSH and CDR2 LQKENI. V lost 1 base to trimming and J lost 2 bases; unmatched junction nucleotides: 0. This CDR3 is 14 amino acids long. This CDR3 reads CASSPRQGQETQYF. CDR3 DNA: TGTGCCAGCTCACCACGACAGGGGCAAGAGACCCAGTACTTC.

This clone was detected only a few times. The gene calls are TRBV30 and TRBJ2-7, with TRBD2 as a possible D gene (6 bases). V was cut by 0 bases and J by 4 bases, with 13 bases left in between. Germline loops: CDR1 GTSNPN, CDR2 SVGIG (reference sequence). CDR3 length: 14 residues. In nucleotides, the CDR3 is TGTGCCTGGAGTGTAGGCGGGAAGTCGTACGAGCAGTACTTC. Protein: CAWSVGGKSYEQYF. The complete variable domain, with remaining parts taken from reference TRBV30 and TRBJ2-7, reads SQTIHQWPATLVQPVGSPLSLECTVEGTSNPNLYWYRQAAGRGLQLLFYSVGIGQISSEVPQNLSASRPQDRQFILSSKKLLLSDSGFYLCAWSVGGKSYEQYFGPGTRLTVT.

This clone occurred a few times. The CDR3 loop reads CASSVTGQLNTEAFF. The DNA of the CDR3 is TGTGCCAGCTCAGTTACGGGACAGTTGAACACTGAAGCTTTCTTT. The J gene is TRBJ1-1, the V gene TRBV18; 7 bases align to TRBD1. The CDR3 length is 15 residues. Germline CDR1 and CDR2: KGHSH and LQKENI. V lost 5 bases, J lost 0 bases, and 6 bases stayed unmatched.

This chain joins TRBV6-4 and TRBJ2-2; tentatively, D is TRBD2 (6 bases). Germline V gene data show CDR1 as MRHNA and CDR2 as SNTAGT. The CDR3 has 14 residues. V was pared by 6 bases and J by 3 bases, with 11 bases between. The CDR3 spells CASRVEGYTGELFF. In DNA, the CDR3 is TGTGCCAGCAGGGTGGAGGGGTACACCGGGGAGCTGTTTTTT.

The genes are TRBV9 and TRBJ2-1; D might be TRBD1 or TRBD2, each matching 9 bases. The CDR3 is 20 amino acids. Germline CDR1 is SGDLS and CDR2 is YYNGEE. V was cut by 4 bases and J by 12 bases, with 38 bases left in between. This chain's CDR3 is CASSFDPTGGSASGNVGQFF. CDR3 bases: TGTGCCAGCAGCTTCGACCCAACAGGGGGCTCGGCTAGCGGGAATGTTGGGCAGTTCTTC.

V usage is TRBV15 and J usage is TRBJ2-7; TRBD2 is a possible D gene (6 bases). Germline values: CDR1 LNHNV, CDR2 YYDKDF (reference sequence). This CDR3 has 15 amino acids. Trimming stripped 0 bases from V and 1 base from J, with 10 bases between. CDR3 sequence (DNA): TGTGCCACCAGCAGAGATTTGCGGGATTCCTACGAGCAGTACTTC. It translates to CATSRDLRDSYEQYF. The whole variable domain, remainder taken from reference TRBV15 and TRBJ2-7, is DAMVIQNPRYQVTQFGKPVTLSCSQTLNHNVMYWYQQKSSQAPKLLFHYYDKDFNNEADTPDNFQSRRPNTSFCFLDIRSPGLGDTAMYLCATSRDLRDSYEQYFGPGTRLTVT.

This CDR3 reads CASGVGDRVRDEQFF. The CDR3, as DNA: TGTGCTAGTGGTGTAGGGGACAGGGTACGGGATGAGCAGTTCTTC. This chain uses TRBV12-5 with TRBJ2-1; 9 nucleotides match TRBD1. V dropped 5 bases and J dropped 8; count of bases not matched to a gene: 10. CDR1 LGHNT and CDR2 FRNRAP come from the germline V gene. The CDR3 runs 15 residues.

This clone was recorded a few times. This chain joins TRBV5-4 and TRBJ2-5; D is ambiguous. CDR1 is SGHNT and CDR2 is YYREEE in the germline V gene (reference sequence). The CDR3 runs 13 residues. The V end lost 1 base, the J end lost 1 base, and 5 bases lay between the germline ends. In nucleotides, the CDR3 is TGTGCCAGCAGCTTGCCTCGCCAAGAGACCCAGTACTTC. This translates into CASSLPRQETQYF.

In its sample, this clone was seen a few times. The chain joins TRBV4-3 to TRBJ1-1; D not certain. CDR1 LGHNA and CDR2 YSLEER come from the germline V gene. This CDR3 comprises 14 residues. Trimming removed 1 base from V and 0 bases from J, with 6 bases in between. This CDR3 reads CASSQVYLNTEAFF. CDR3 DNA sequence: TGCGCCAGCAGCCAAGTTTATCTGAACACTGAAGCTTTCTTT.

This clone was found a few times. The chain recombines TRBV29-1 with TRBJ2-7; TRBD1 might be the D (6 bases). Germline CDR1 is SQVTM and CDR2 is ANQGSEA. V was clipped by 6 bases and J by 7 bases, with 25 bases between them. The CDR3 length is 15 residues. CDR3 in amino acids: CSVVSLGGLTREQYF. The CDR3 nucleotides are TGCAGCGTCGTGTCCTTAGGGGGTCTTACTAGGGAGCAGTACTTC.

Only a few counts were recorded for this clone. The chain is built from TRBV9 and TRBJ2-2, with 7 bases lining up with TRBD1. CDR1 and CDR2 from the germline V gene are SGDLS and YYNGEE. Trimming took 4 bases from V and 1 from J; bases not matched to a gene: 4. The CDR3 sequence is 15 residues long. The CDR3 protein is CASSLTGRNTGELFF. The CDR3 DNA reads TGTGCCAGCAGCCTGACAGGGCGGAACACCGGGGAGCTGTTTTTT.

This clone was counted only a few times. This chain links TRBV2 with TRBJ1-2; D perhaps matches TRBD1 (5 bases). Germline V gives CDR1 SNHLY, CDR2 FYNNEI. The CDR3 consists of 12 residues. V lost 4 bases to trimming and J lost 5 bases, with 8 bases between them. The DNA of the CDR3 is TGTGCCAGCAGTGCGACAGCTTATGGCTACACCTTC. Amino acid sequence: CASSATAYGYTF.

This clone was detected a few times. The CDR3 bases are TGCGCCAGCAGCCAAAGGCTAGCGGGAGGAAGACCCGGGGAGCTGTTTTTT. This codes for CASSQRLAGGRPGELFF. V is TRBV4-1 and J is TRBJ2-2; 11 nucleotides agree with TRBD2. The germline V gene encodes CDR1 MGHRA and CDR2 YSYEKL. The ends lost 2 bases at V and 6 bases at J; junction bases unmatched: 8. The CDR3 extends over 17 amino acids.

The sample holds a few counts of this clone. The gene calls are TRBV5-4 and TRBJ1-1, with 7 bases matching TRBD1. This CDR3 has 12 residues. J lost 12 bases, V lost 2 bases, and 7 bases had no gene match. Per the germline V gene, CDR1 is SGHNT and CDR2 is YYREEE (reference sequence). The CDR3 loop is CASSFERGLSFF. The CDR3 region has the DNA TGTGCCAGCAGCTTCGAAAGGGGGCTTTCTTTCTTT.

This clone was observed a handful of times. This sequence joins TRBV7-9 and TRBJ2-1; 11 bases are shared with TRBD2. CDR1 is SEHNR and CDR2 is FQNEAQ in the germline V gene (reference sequence). The ends lost 4 bases at V and 3 bases at J; junction bases unmatched: 14. The CDR3 has 19 amino acids. The DNA of the CDR3 is TGTGCCAGCAGCTCCTTATTGGCAGCCGGGACTAGCGGCTACAATGAGCAGTTCTTC. Amino acid sequence: CASSSLLAAGTSGYNEQFF.

This clone was detected only a few times. The chain uses TRBV30 and TRBJ2-7; 7 nucleotides agree with TRBD1. Germline V gene data show CDR1 as GTSNPN and CDR2 as SVGIG (reference sequence). After removal of 0 bases from V and 4 bases from J, the junction contained 6 bases not matched to a gene. The CDR3 totals 14 residues. In DNA, the CDR3 is TGTGCCTGGAGTGTAGGGGGCACCCAATACGAGCAGTACTTC. As protein: CAWSVGGTQYEQYF.

The chain recombines TRBV15 with TRBJ1-4; D uncertain. This CDR3 contains 16 residues. CDR1 LNHNV and CDR2 YYDKDF come from the germline V gene (reference sequence). V lost 0 bases and J 8 bases, leaving 16 bases between the germline ends. Written as DNA, the CDR3 is TGTGCCACCAGCAGAGATCTTGGGGTGGGAGGAGAAAAACTGTTTTTT. Its translation is CATSRDLGVGGEKLFF.

This clone was seen a few times. The J gene is TRBJ2-3, the V gene TRBV7-2; 7 nucleotides agree with TRBD2. V shed 6 bases, J shed 10 bases, and the junction held 7 bases outside the gene matches. Germline V gives CDR1 SGHTA, CDR2 FQGNSA. The CDR3 length is 12 residues. CDR3 sequence (DNA): TGTGCCAGCAGAGTCAACAGCGGGGCGCAGTATTTT. Protein: CASRVNSGAQYF.

The J gene is TRBJ2-3, the V gene TRBV7-9; TRBD2 matches 9 bases. The CDR3 sequence is 17 residues long. Trimming removed 4 bases from V and 2 bases from J; junction bases left unmatched: 10. Germline CDR1 SEHNR, CDR2 FQNEAQ (reference sequence). The CDR3 is CASSSTQRGALTDTQYF. The CDR3 nucleotides are TGTGCCAGCAGCTCCACCCAGCGGGGGGCCCTCACAGATACGCAGTATTTT. The full variable domain, with the rest looked up from reference TRBV7-9 and TRBJ2-3, is DTGVSQNPRHKITKRGQNVTFRCDPISEHNRLYWYRQTLGQGPEFLTYFQNEAQLEKSRLLSDRFSAERPKGSFSTLEIQRTEQGDSAMYLCASSSTQRGALTDTQYFGPGTRLTVL.

This sequence joins TRBV6-5 and TRBJ1-4; the match to TRBD1 covers 7 bases. V shed 2 bases and J 4 bases; nucleotides not matched to a gene: 4. Germline-derived CDR1 and CDR2 are MNHEY and SVGAGI. This CDR3 contains 15 residues. The CDR3 spells CASSYRQGLNEKLFF. CDR3 DNA sequence: TGTGCCAGCAGTTACCGACAGGGCCTTAATGAAAAACTGTTTTTT.

This clone was seen a few times. The V call is TRBV20-1, the J call TRBJ2-1; D gene ambiguous. The CDR3 sequence is 11 residues long. V lost 0 bases to trimming and J lost 10 bases, with 7 bases between them. Germline V lookup: CDR1 DFQATT, CDR2 SNEGSKA (reference sequence). CDR3 protein: CSARDLSEQFF. CDR3 DNA: TGCAGTGCTAGAGATCTAAGCGAGCAGTTCTTC.